The 15 T cell receptor beta chains presented below share a single source sample, sequenced in a study of T cell repertoires in cytomegalovirus infection (dated by TCRdb to the late 2010s). This sample's treatment or condition label indicates: in vitro stimulation with specific CMV peptide epitopes to enrich CMV-specific T cells. Sequencing used an Illumina HiSeq 1500. Using fastp at Q25 and MiXCR, TCRdb reprocessed the public reads and kept productive beta chains. Under each unique CDR3 protein, matching rows form one entry showing the most common genes and DNA. This sample lists around 770,000 distinct CDR3 sequences; 29% were detected once. The biggest ten clones account for about 12% of the sample. Their target antigens are unknown. Source: cultured CD8+ T cells from PBMCs, taken from culture after CMV antigen stimulation. All receptors derive from a human donor in good health (CMV status not recorded). Some clones in this sample may be carry-over from other donors' samples.

This clonotype appeared a few times. The genes are TRBV7-9 and TRBJ2-5; the D gene is possibly TRBD1 (6 bases). CDR1 SEHNR and CDR2 FQNEAQ come from the germline V gene (reference sequence). V was trimmed by 0 bases and J by 2 bases, leaving 13 bases between them. The CDR3 is made up of 16 amino acids. The CDR3: CASSLAGVGAQETQYF. In nucleotides, the CDR3 is TGTGCCAGCAGCTTAGCGGGCGTGGGGGCTCAAGAGACCCAGTACTTC. Based on the CDR3 plus reference TRBV7-9 and TRBJ2-5, the full variable domain is DTGVSQNPRHKITKRGQNVTFRCDPISEHNRLYWYRQTLGQGPEFLTYFQNEAQLEKSRLLSDRFSAERPKGSFSTLEIQRTEQGDSAMYLCASSLAGVGAQETQYFGPGTRLLVL.

This clonotype has just a few counts. The V and J genes are TRBV19 and TRBJ1-5; 7 nucleotides line up with TRBD1. With 5 bases clipped from V and 0 bases from J, the junction kept 4 bases outside the gene matches. The CDR3 extends over 15 amino acids. CDR1 LNHDA and CDR2 SQIVND come from the germline V gene (reference sequence). CDR3 bases: TGTGCCAGTAGTGCGACAGGGTATAGCAATCAGCCCCAGCATTTT. It yields the protein CASSATGYSNQPQHF.

V usage is TRBV28 and J usage is TRBJ2-1, with unresolved D. The CDR3 contains 15 residues. Germline V lookup: CDR1 MDHEN, CDR2 SYDVKM. Trimming removed 5 bases from V and 6 bases from J, with 17 bases in between. CDR3 nucleotides: TGTGCCAGCAGTATATTTCTAGACCCGTCCAATGAGCAGTTCTTC. As protein: CASSIFLDPSNEQFF.

This clonotype was picked up a small number of times. The chain carries TRBV10-3 and TRBJ1-2; D ambiguous. Trimming removed 2 bases from V and 8 bases from J, with 12 bases in between. CDR3 size: 13 residues. The germline V gene encodes CDR1 ENHRY and CDR2 SYGVKD. In DNA, the CDR3 is TGTGCCATCAGTGAGGACACCCCGCGGGGCTACACCTTC. Its protein is CAISEDTPRGYTF.

The rearrangement links TRBV27 to TRBJ2-5; tentative D call: TRBD2 (7 bases). Trimming took 3 bases from V and 5 from J, leaving 13 bases between them. This CDR3 is 14 amino acids long. Germline CDR1 is MNHEY and CDR2 is SMNVEV (reference sequence). CDR3 DNA: TGTGCCAGCAGTTTGGGGGGGCTGACGGAGACCCAGTACTTC. Protein product: CASSLGGLTETQYF.

This clonotype has a handful of counts. The chain uses TRBV4-1 and TRBJ2-7, with D possibly being TRBD1 (6 bases). Germline loops: CDR1 MGHRA, CDR2 YSYEKL. The CDR3 has 14 residues. V shed 1 base and J shed 3 bases, with 10 bases lying between them. The CDR3: CASSQGPGDYEQYV. CDR3 bases: TGCGCCAGCAGCCAAGGGCCAGGGGACTACGAGCAGTACGTC.

The chain combines TRBV7-8 with TRBJ2-1, with no clear D. Germline-derived CDR1 and CDR2 are SGHVS and FQNEAQ. This CDR3 has 14 residues. The V end lost 2 bases, the J end lost 6 bases, and 11 bases lay between the germline ends. In nucleotides, the CDR3 is TGTGCCAGCAGCTTACCTATATCTTTCAATGAGCAGTTCTTC. Amino acids: CASSLPISFNEQFF.

The chain links TRBV10-3 to TRBJ2-2; 12 bases align to TRBD1. The germline V gene has CDR1 ENHRY and CDR2 SYGVKD. CDR3 size: 17 residues. With V trimmed by 3 bases and J by 6 bases, 8 bases remained unmatched. The DNA for the CDR3 is TGTGCCATCAGTGACCCGGGACAGGGGGCTACGGCCGGGGAGCTGTTTTTT. It is translated as CAISDPGQGATAGELFF.

The V gene is TRBV12-5, the J gene TRBJ2-4, with D hard to call. Germline CDR1 LGHNT, CDR2 FRNRAP. Trimming removed 6 bases from V and 0 bases from J, with 9 bases in between. The CDR3 is made up of 14 amino acids. The DNA for the CDR3 is TGTGCTAGTGGCATTGGGCTAGCCAAAAACATTCAGTACTTC. As protein: CASGIGLAKNIQYF. Using reference TRBV12-5 and TRBJ2-4 for the parts outside the CDR3, the full variable domain is DARVTQTPRHKVTEMGQEVTMRCQPILGHNTVFWYRQTMMQGLELLAYFRNRAPLDDSGMPKDRFSAEMPDATLATLKIQPSEPRDSAVYFCASGIGLAKNIQYFGAGTRLSVL.

J is TRBJ2-5 and V is TRBV2; 12 nucleotides match TRBD2. The trim removed 8 bases at V and 1 base at J, leaving 5 bases unmatched. This CDR3 region has 15 residues. Germline assignment: CDR1 SNHLY and CDR2 FYNNEI. This chain's CDR3 is CASRGLAGSQETQYF. In nucleotides, the CDR3 is TGTGCCAGCCGAGGACTAGCGGGGTCCCAAGAGACCCAGTACTTC.

V is TRBV20-1 and J is TRBJ1-1, with D maybe TRBD1 (5 bases). The CDR3 is 15 amino acids. From germline, CDR1 is DFQATT and CDR2 SNEGSKA (reference sequence). Trimming took 6 bases from V and 0 from J, leaving 17 bases between them. CDR3 nucleotide sequence: TGCAGTGCCTTTGGTCCGACAGTCCTGAACACTGAAGCTTTCTTT. Protein product: CSAFGPTVLNTEAFF.

In its sample, this clonotype was seen once. This chain uses TRBV27 with TRBJ1-5; no firm D call. The V gene lost 5 bases and the J gene lost 1 base, with 12 bases spanning the gap. This CDR3 spans 15 amino acids. From germline, CDR1 is MNHEY and CDR2 SMNVEV (reference sequence). CDR3: CASSQRERSNQPQHF. The CDR3 nucleotides are TGTGCCAGCAGTCAAAGGGAGAGGAGCAATCAGCCCCAGCATTTT.

This clonotype was observed many times. The chain combines TRBV7-2 with TRBJ2-7; tentatively, D is TRBD1 or TRBD2 (6 bases each). This CDR3 spans 15 amino acids. Germline V CDR1 and CDR2: SGHTA, FQGNSA. The V end was cut by 4 bases, the J end by 0 bases, with 13 bases between. Here the CDR3 reads CASSYGGRGSYEQYV. The CDR3 DNA reads TGTGCCAGCAGCTACGGGGGCAGGGGCTCCTACGAGCAGTACGTC.

The V and J genes are TRBV19 and TRBJ2-1; 9 nucleotides align to TRBD1. Germline V CDR1 and CDR2: LNHDA, SQIVND (reference sequence). CDR3 length: 13 residues. V shed 4 bases, J shed 6 bases, and the junction held 1 base outside the gene matches. CDR3 nucleotide sequence: TGTGCCAGTAGTAGGGACAGGGTCAATGAGCAGTTCTTC. As protein: CASSRDRVNEQFF.

There are a few counts of this clonotype. The chain couples TRBV10-2 to TRBJ2-7, with TRBD1 matching over 10 bases. Germline V lookup: CDR1 WSHSY, CDR2 SAAADI. V gave up 2 bases and J gave up 2 bases; unmatched junction bases: 6. This CDR3 region has 16 residues. CDR3 nucleotides: TGCGCCAGCAGTGAGCGACAGGGGGCATCCCCCTACGAGCAGTACTTC. Translated, it gives CASSERQGASPYEQYF.